This TCR beta chain was observed in a study of control samples from healthy donors and cancer patients. This clone was detected only a few times. The CDR3 sequence is 15 residues long. V was cut by 1 base and J by 4 bases, with 10 bases left in between. Germline assignment: CDR1 LGHDT and CDR2 YNNKEL (reference sequence). This table comes from immunoSEQ multiplex PCR, and its TCRdb copy is limited to in-frame clones, with some not included. The sample yields approximately 66,000 clones, around 91% seen once. The sequenced sample was PBMCs. The TCR comes from a man in his fifties or sixties with colorectal cancer. The rearrangement links TRBV3-1 (or the pseudogene TRBV3-2) to TRBJ2-2; D unresolved. CDR3: CASSQGWEPTGELFF. The CDR3 DNA reads TGTGCCAGCAGCCAAGGGTGGGAACCCACCGGGGAGCTGTTTTTT.